This is a list of T cell receptor beta chains from one sample in a study of human T cells and chemical hapten exposure. TCRdb processed the RACE reads anew with MiXCR; each CDR3 protein has one entry. Among tens of thousands of distinct CDR3 sequences listed, about 10% were seen once. The sequencing here drew on whole blood, taken in connection with sensitization to the hapten diphenylcyclopropenone (DPC). All receptors derive from a woman aged 60 to 75 with alopecia areata. Some clones in this sample may be carry-over from other donors' samples. CDR3s leave out the opening cysteine and the closing phenylalanine or tryptophan. Fields, in order: J gene, V gene, clone size, CDR3 protein. Expanded clones get a size class; other rows say once, few or many, or leave the size out.

TRBJ2-7 TRBV11-2 many ASSLQGYEQY
TRBJ1-1 TRBV29-1 few SVGENPGTEAF
TRBJ1-3 TRBV7-8 few ASSSSGGGVRNTIY
TRBJ1-1 TRBV29-1 . SASSGANTEAF
TRBJ2-3 TRBV3-1 few ASSRQGQGARDTQY
TRBJ2-5 TRBV5-1 few ASSPGTRGQTQY
TRBJ2-7 TRBV30 many AWRGAGATYEQY
TRBJ1-5 TRBV7-6 . ASSRSSGGTEKYSNQPQH
TRBJ2-2 TRBV6-5 many ASSYTGRAAGELF
TRBJ1-6 TRBV10-2 many ASSGLANSPLH
TRBJ2-3 TRBV20-1 few SARFVADTQY
TRBJ2-5 TRBV19 few ASSGTGGDSPWGETQY
TRBJ2-2 TRBV4-1 many ASSPRRVRGEAGELF
TRBJ2-2 TRBV7-9 . ASSFYRDTGELF
TRBJ1-1 TRBV14 few ASSQSGYGAF
TRBJ1-1 TRBV11-2 many ASSPNLDRNTEAF
TRBJ1-1 TRBV24-1 . ATSDLARGGTEAF
TRBJ2-7 TRBV11-3 . ASSLSPIPSDRATTYEQY